Reported below is one TCR beta chain. Its antigen remains unidentified. The data stem from a study of early T cells in non-severe SARS-CoV-2 infection. About the research overall: Sequencing of unsorted whole blood was done on bulk RNA, leaving chains unpaired.

Regarding the study as a whole: Matching results from VDJdb favored anti-spike CD8 responses, leaving private and CD4 specificities undetected.

Germline V CDR1 and CDR2: DFQATT, SNEGSKA (reference sequence). Between the trimmed V and J ends, which lost 3 bases and 7 bases, there was a span of 12 bases. The CDR3 extends over 12 amino acids. Researchers tagged individual cDNA molecules with unique molecular identifiers. TCRdb reanalysed the 5' RACE reads using MiXCR and keeps one entry per CDR3 protein. Of fewer than 70,000 distinct CDR3 sequences in the sample, approximately 12% were seen once. The sequence came from an adult who was a healthcare worker with PCR-confirmed SARS-CoV-2 infection or an uninfected control (not recorded which). The sample comprised whole blood. This sequence joins TRBV20-1 and TRBJ2-5; D gene uncertain. This CDR3 is CSASSASLTQYF. CDR3 nucleotide sequence: TGCAGTGCTAGTTCTGCTTCTTTGACCCAGTACTTC.